A selection of T cell receptor beta chains follows, all from one sample in a study of CD8 T cells in ankylosing spondylitis. One entry per CDR3 protein results from TCRdb running MiXCR on the 5' RACE reads. The sample shows under 450,000 distinct CDR3 sequences, 20% of them seen only once. The sample comprised blood, either unsorted or a sorted T cell fraction (not recorded which). The receptors derive from a male donor with ankylosing spondylitis or in good health (not recorded which). The CDR3 runs from the conserved cysteine through the conserved F or W. Fields, in order: J gene, clone size, D gene, V gene, CDR3 DNA, CDR3 protein. The D gene is left open where the match is weak. Expanded clones get a size class; other rows say once, few or many, or leave the size out.

j_gene: TRBJ2-3; abundance: few; d_gene: .; v_gene: TRBV6-1; CDR3nt: TGTGCCAGCAGCACTGGGATGTTGGGGCCCACAGATACGCAGTATTTT; CDR3aa: CASSTGMLGPTDTQYF
j_gene: TRBJ1-2; abundance: .; d_gene: .; v_gene: TRBV6-1; CDR3nt: TGTGCCAGCAGCCTTATGGGGGCAGATAACTATGGCTACACCTTC; CDR3aa: CASSLMGADNYGYTF
j_gene: TRBJ2-1; abundance: .; d_gene: .; v_gene: TRBV20-1; CDR3nt: TGCAGTGCTAGAGAGGAGGAGTACAATGAGCAGTTCTTC; CDR3aa: CSAREEEYNEQFF
j_gene: TRBJ2-1; abundance: few; d_gene: .; v_gene: TRBV13; CDR3nt: TGTGCCAGCAGTCCAGAGGAAGCGAGCTCCTACAATGAGCAGTTCTTC; CDR3aa: CASSPEEASSYNEQFF
j_gene: TRBJ2-1; abundance: many; d_gene: .; v_gene: TRBV29-1; CDR3nt: TGCAGCGTAGGGGGTATTTCCCACAATGAGCAGTTCTTC; CDR3aa: CSVGGISHNEQFF
j_gene: TRBJ1-1; abundance: many; d_gene: .; v_gene: TRBV12-3/TRBV12-4; CDR3nt: TGTGCCAGCAGTCCGTCCACCGGGAACACTGAAGCTTTCTTT; CDR3aa: CASSPSTGNTEAFF
j_gene: TRBJ2-2; abundance: many; d_gene: .; v_gene: TRBV12-3/TRBV12-4; CDR3nt: TGTGCCAGCAGTTTGACGAACACCGGGGAGCTGTTTTTT; CDR3aa: CASSLTNTGELFF
j_gene: TRBJ2-7; abundance: .; d_gene: TRBD1; v_gene: TRBV20-1; CDR3nt: TGCAGTGCAGGGACAGGGAACTACGAGCAGTACTTC; CDR3aa: CSAGTGNYEQYF
j_gene: TRBJ2-1; abundance: .; d_gene: TRBD2; v_gene: TRBV20-1; CDR3nt: TGCAGTGCTAGTCAGCGGGGGGGCCAAAATGAGCAGTTCTTC; CDR3aa: CSASQRGGQNEQFF
j_gene: TRBJ2-7; abundance: .; d_gene: .; v_gene: TRBV5-6; CDR3nt: TGTGCCAGCAGCTTGAGACGGGGGTACGAGCAGTACTTC; CDR3aa: CASSLRRGYEQYF
j_gene: TRBJ2-7; abundance: few; d_gene: .; v_gene: TRBV28; CDR3nt: TGTGCCAGTTCACGTAGGGTTTCCTACGAGCAGTACTTC; CDR3aa: CASSRRVSYEQYF
j_gene: TRBJ2-2; abundance: few; d_gene: .; v_gene: TRBV29-1; CDR3nt: TGCAGCGTTGAGGGGGCAGGGCGGAACACCGGGGAGCTGTTTTTT; CDR3aa: CSVEGAGRNTGELFF
j_gene: TRBJ1-2; abundance: many; d_gene: TRBD1; v_gene: TRBV12-3/TRBV12-4; CDR3nt: TGTGCCAGCTCCCCGGTCGGGACAGGCCCTGGCTACACCTTC; CDR3aa: CASSPVGTGPGYTF
j_gene: TRBJ2-7; abundance: .; d_gene: .; v_gene: TRBV6-1; CDR3nt: TGTGCCAGCAGCCCCACGCGATCGGTCTACGAGCAGTACTTC; CDR3aa: CASSPTRSVYEQYF
j_gene: TRBJ2-7; abundance: .; d_gene: .; v_gene: TRBV20-1; CDR3nt: TGCAGTGCTAGTTACAGGGCCTGGGGCTACGAGCAGTACTTC; CDR3aa: CSASYRAWGYEQYF
j_gene: TRBJ1-1; abundance: few; d_gene: .; v_gene: TRBV7-9; CDR3nt: TGTGCCAGCAGCAACACAAGGGAGGCTGAAGCTTTCTTT; CDR3aa: CASSNTREAEAFF
j_gene: TRBJ2-5; abundance: many; d_gene: .; v_gene: TRBV2; CDR3nt: TGTGCCAGCAGGGGGGGCCAGGAGACCCAGTACTTC; CDR3aa: CASRGGQETQYF
j_gene: TRBJ2-5; abundance: few; d_gene: TRBD2; v_gene: TRBV4-1; CDR3nt: TGCGCCAGCAGCCAACTAGCGGGGGTCTTAGAGACCCAGTACTTC; CDR3aa: CASSQLAGVLETQYF
j_gene: TRBJ2-1; abundance: few; d_gene: .; v_gene: TRBV4-1; CDR3nt: TGCGCCAGCAGCCAAGATCCGGCAGACTACAATGAGCAGTTCTTC; CDR3aa: CASSQDPADYNEQFF
j_gene: TRBJ2-5; abundance: .; d_gene: TRBD2; v_gene: TRBV29-1; CDR3nt: TGCAGCGAAAGACTAGCGGGGGAAGAGACCCAGTACTTC; CDR3aa: CSERLAGEETQYF